This TCR beta chain was retrieved from a study of HIV-infected patients and healthy controls (dated 2014 in TCRdb). In the study overall: CD4 counts rose modestly but significantly in about 90% of the 16 patients after three months of therapy, yet stayed below normal ranges. Overall T-cell lymphocytopenia was not observed in the patients, and no significant difference from controls was found in total CDR3 counts per chain. The CD4:CD8 ratio rose slightly, whereas CD8 counts showed no consistent shift during early therapy. An undetectable viral load was attained by 11 of 16 patients by the second bleed and by all patients after a further year of therapy. Whether deep TCR repertoire sequencing of small blood samples from HIV patients could capture immune perturbation and reconstitution was tested in the study.

Roughly 0.55 ug RNA was reverse transcribed with SuperScript III using primers against the alpha and beta constant regions. Alpha and beta chain libraries were generated separately via chain-specific third strand synthesis with multiplexing indices. The protocol used a single primer pair to amplify all rearrangements within a chain, which avoided primer bias, and attached molecular barcodes to each cDNA molecule. T4 RNA Ligase 1 joined purified cDNA to a 5' RACE adapter that carried a random hexamer and the SP2 sequencing primer site. With slow temperature ramps used to favor optimal annealing, second strand synthesis was primed from the SP2 site with Phusion polymerase. Two random hexamer sequences, both added before amplification and joined together, made up the 12-nucleotide barcode of each molecule. A brief initial PCR introduced P5 and P7 adapter elements together with a second index, and a roughly 23-cycle amplification PCR using P5s and P7 primers was subsequently performed. A total of 25 to 30 PCR cycles were applied to the libraries, which were quantified on a Qubit, sized on a Bioanalyzer, and diluted to 3 to 4 nM. Normalized libraries were sequenced on an Illumina MiSeq with 2 x 250 paired-end kits. MinElute columns were the means by which the reverse transcription reactions were cleaned up, and the reactions were eluted into around 9.9 ul Tris-Cl. Adapter ligations ran for 23 hours at 16 degrees C and were afterwards cleaned with AMPure XP beads at a 1:1 ratio. As for the authors' bioinformatics: Demultiplexed FASTQ files were processed with a modified Decombinator that output V, J, insert and barcode information. Sequences that shared a barcode but differed from the dominant sequence were treated as errors and discarded, and barcodes were clustered at Levenshtein distance 3 and counted to estimate the original cDNA molecules. For downstream analyses, the R packages ineq, vegan, igraph and RCytoscape were used, along with IMGT nomenclature and CDR3 definitions. V gene usage was computed over distinct sequences, each TCR counted once to avoid skew from clonal expansion. Unique CDR3 amino acid sequences within a donor were connected in similarity networks whenever two sequences differed by a single Levenshtein edit. The authors compiled published HIV-specific CDR3s (approximately 92 alpha, just over 700 beta) and CMV-specific CDR3s (approximately 13 alpha, 200 to 300 beta) and searched for them in the repertoires. Random subsampling to size-matched repertoires demonstrated that the decreased diversity in patients did not result from their lower sequence numbers. The raw public reads went through TCRdb reprocessing: fastp at Q25, MiXCR clone calling, in-frame beta chains kept. Rows with one shared CDR3 protein collapse into an entry with the most common genes and DNA. TCRdb, not the original authors, processed these V and J calls. The sample profile shows 5,500 to 7,000 distinct CDR3 sequences; roughly 23% of them were found once. The top ten hold around 25% of the sample.

Based on its abundance in the sample, this clonotype is medium-sized (0.01 to 0.1%). Its antigen remains unidentified. The input lacks base qualities; no much larger clone sits a single base away. Whole blood was used without cell fractionation, so the repertoire reflected all unsorted peripheral T cells. For RNA extraction, about 2.5 ml of peripheral blood was collected into Tempus tubes. The first sixteen eligible patients were processed from the enrolled HIV-infected adults, who had not yet received antiretroviral therapy and were about to begin treatment. Enrollment excluded patients who had febrile or AIDS-related illness, tumors, hepatitis B or C coinfection, immunomodulatory therapy, recent vaccination or treatment interruptions. The TURBO-DNase kit was used to remove leftover genomic DNA, and GLOBINclear was used to deplete globin mRNA. Pretreatment blood from HIV-infected patients was collected just before antiretroviral therapy was started.

V is cut back by 5 bases and J by 3 bases, with 10 bases in the junction unmatched. The CDR3, cysteine through phenylalanine, is 15 amino acids long. Kept here is only the CDR3 DNA, which spans 45 bases and is read in frame from base 1. CDR1 and CDR2 are drawn from the germline V gene (reference sequence): MNHEY, SMNVEV. Study-wide findings and limitations: Alpha-chain CDR3s from MAIT cells occurred at high frequency in healthy controls but were severely depleted in HIV+ repertoires. The study did not determine donor HLA types. Roughly threefold more distinct CDR3s and higher Shannon diversity were observed in healthy control repertoires than in untreated HIV+ repertoires. Rare events from HIV-infected data received too much weight under size-matching, and comparisons were complicated by unequal numbers of distinct sequences between patients and controls. In the samples, alpha-beta chain pairing was left undetermined. Only sixteen HIV-infected individuals were processed, which the authors considered a major limit on how widely the findings apply. During therapy, HIV-associated CDR3s significantly decreased in frequency, while CMV-associated CDR3s did not change significantly, though most became more frequent. Eight alpha and eight beta V genes showed significantly different mean usage between HIV-infected patients and controls. Size-matched repertoire data did not replicate the apparent post-therapy recovery of the Gini index in HIV-infected patients. Sequencing depth was restricted by the use of whole blood, which also prevented the dynamics of distinct T-cell subpopulations from being separated. Both the Jaccard index and the count of highly shared sequences showed that healthy controls shared more CDR3s between individuals than HIV+ patients did. HIV-infected repertoires showed significantly elevated mean Gini indices relative to controls, which possibly reflects oligoclonality. Slight age and sex profile differences between the study cohorts did not explain the observed diversity differences.

This clonotype was obtained from an adult with HIV infection. Sample: blood, taken before antiretroviral therapy. Here the chain combines TRBV27 and TRBJ2-7; the central 7 bases match TRBD1. The nucleotides read TGTGCCAGCAGTCCACGACAGGGAAGGTACTACGAGCAGTACTTC. Its product reads: CASSPRQGRYYEQYF.